This entry features one T cell receptor (beta chain) sequence. Profiling relied on immunoSEQ multiplex PCR, and the TCRdb table lists in-frame clones only, not all of them. Of approximately 100,000 clones in the sample, approximately 90% were seen once. These data come from a study of control samples from healthy donors and cancer patients. Material: blood. This sequence originates from a woman between 18 and 29 years old in good health.

The CDR3 nucleotides are TGTGCCAGCAGCTTTCCCAAGGTCGGGGGGGTCCAAGAGACCCAGTACTTC. Translation gives CASSFPKVGGVQETQYF. The chain recombines TRBV7-2 with TRBJ2-5; 8 positions agree with TRBD2. The CDR3 covers 17 residues. Trimming took 3 bases from V and 1 from J; bases not matched to a gene: 10. The germline CDR1 and CDR2 sequences are SGHTA and FQGNSA.